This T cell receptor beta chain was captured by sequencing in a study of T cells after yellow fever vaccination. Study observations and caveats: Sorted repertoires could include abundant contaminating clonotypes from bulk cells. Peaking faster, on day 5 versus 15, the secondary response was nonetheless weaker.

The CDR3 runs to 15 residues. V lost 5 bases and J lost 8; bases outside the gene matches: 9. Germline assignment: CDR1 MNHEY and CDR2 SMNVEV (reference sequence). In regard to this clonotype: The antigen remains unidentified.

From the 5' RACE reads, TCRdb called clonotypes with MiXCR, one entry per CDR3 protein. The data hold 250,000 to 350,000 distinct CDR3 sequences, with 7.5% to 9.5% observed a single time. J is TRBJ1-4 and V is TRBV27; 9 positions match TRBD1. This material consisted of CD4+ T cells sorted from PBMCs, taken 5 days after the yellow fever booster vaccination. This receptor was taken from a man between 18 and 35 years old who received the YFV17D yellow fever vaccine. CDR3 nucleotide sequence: TGTGCCAGCAGTCCATGGACAGGGGCGGGGGAAAAACTGTTTTTT. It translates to CASSPWTGAGEKLFF.